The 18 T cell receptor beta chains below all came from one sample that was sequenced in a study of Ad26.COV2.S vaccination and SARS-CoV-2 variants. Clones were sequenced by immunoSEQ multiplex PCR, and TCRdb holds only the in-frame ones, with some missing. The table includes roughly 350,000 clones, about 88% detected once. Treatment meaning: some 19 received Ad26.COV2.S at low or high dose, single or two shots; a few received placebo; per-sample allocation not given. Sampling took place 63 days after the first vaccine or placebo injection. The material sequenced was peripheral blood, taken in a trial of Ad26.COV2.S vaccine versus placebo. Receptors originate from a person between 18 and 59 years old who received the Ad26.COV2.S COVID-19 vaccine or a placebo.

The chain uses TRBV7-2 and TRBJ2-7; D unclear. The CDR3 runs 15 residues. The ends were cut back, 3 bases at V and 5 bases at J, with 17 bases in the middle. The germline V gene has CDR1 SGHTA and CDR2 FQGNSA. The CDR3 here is CASSFSVVGRNEQYF. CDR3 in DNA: TGTGCCAGCAGCTTCTCGGTCGTGGGCCGGAACGAGCAGTACTTC.

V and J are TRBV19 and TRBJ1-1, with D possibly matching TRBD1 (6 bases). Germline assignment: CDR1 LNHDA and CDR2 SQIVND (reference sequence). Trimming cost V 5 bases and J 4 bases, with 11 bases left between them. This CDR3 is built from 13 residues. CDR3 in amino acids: CASSEQGGTEAFF. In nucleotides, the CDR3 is TGTGCCAGTAGTGAACAGGGTGGCACTGAAGCTTTCTTT.

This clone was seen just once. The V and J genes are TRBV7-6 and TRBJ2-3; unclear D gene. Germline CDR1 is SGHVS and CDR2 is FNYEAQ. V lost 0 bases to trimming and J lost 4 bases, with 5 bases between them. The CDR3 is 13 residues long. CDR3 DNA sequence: TGTGCCAGCAGCTTAGCCCGATCAGATACGCAGTATTTT. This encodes CASSLARSDTQYF. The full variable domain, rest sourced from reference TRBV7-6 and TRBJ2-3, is GAGVSQSPRYKVTKRGQDVALRCDPISGHVSLYWYRQALGQGPEFLTYFNYEAQQDKSGLPNDRFSAERPEGSISTLTIQRTEQRDSAMYRCASSLARSDTQYFGPGTRLTVL.

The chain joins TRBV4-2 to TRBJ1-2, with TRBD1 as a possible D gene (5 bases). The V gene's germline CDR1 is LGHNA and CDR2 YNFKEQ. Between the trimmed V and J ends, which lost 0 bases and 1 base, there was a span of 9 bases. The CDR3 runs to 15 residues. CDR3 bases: TGTGCCAGCAGCCAAGAAGGGACGGGTAACTATGGCTACACCTTC. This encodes CASSQEGTGNYGYTF.

The CDR3 loop is CASRRQLGVNLGGRTHEQYF. CDR3 sequence (DNA): TGTGCCAGCAGACGACAACTCGGGGTTAATCTGGGCGGGAGGACGCACGAGCAGTACTTC. V and J are TRBV28 and TRBJ2-7; TRBD2 aligns across 8 bases. This CDR3 has 20 amino acids. J gave up 5 bases and V 6 bases, and 27 bases lay outside the gene matches. Looked up from germline, CDR1 is MDHEN and CDR2 is SYDVKM.

The CDR3 bases are TGTGCCATCAGTTCGGGGCTAGCGGGGGGGTGGAACCAGTACTTC. This translates into CAISSGLAGGWNQYF. The rearrangement links TRBV10-3 to TRBJ2-5, with TRBD2 matching over 12 bases. The CDR3 consists of 15 residues. CDR1 and CDR2 (germline): ENHRY, SYGVKD. Trimming took 5 bases from V and 10 from J; bases not matched to a gene: 11.

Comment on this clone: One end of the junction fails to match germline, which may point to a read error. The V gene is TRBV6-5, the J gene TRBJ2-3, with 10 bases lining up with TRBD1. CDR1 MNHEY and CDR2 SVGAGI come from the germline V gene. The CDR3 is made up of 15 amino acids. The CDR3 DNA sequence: TGTGCAAGCAACCGGGGACAGGGGCGGAGGGATACGCAGTATTTT. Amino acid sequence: CASNRGQGRRDTQYF.

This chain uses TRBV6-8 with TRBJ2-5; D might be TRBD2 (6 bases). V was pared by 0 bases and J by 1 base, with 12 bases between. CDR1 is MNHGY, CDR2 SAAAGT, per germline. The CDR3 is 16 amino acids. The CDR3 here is CASSYSRGLPQETQYF. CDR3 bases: TGTGCCAGCAGTTACTCGAGGGGACTGCCCCAAGAGACCCAGTACTTC.

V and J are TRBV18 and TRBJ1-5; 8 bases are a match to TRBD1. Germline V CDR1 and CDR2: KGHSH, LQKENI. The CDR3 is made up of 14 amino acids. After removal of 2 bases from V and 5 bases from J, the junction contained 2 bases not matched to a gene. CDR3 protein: CASSPDRGHQPQHF. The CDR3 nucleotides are TGTGCCAGCTCACCAGACAGGGGCCATCAGCCCCAGCATTTT.

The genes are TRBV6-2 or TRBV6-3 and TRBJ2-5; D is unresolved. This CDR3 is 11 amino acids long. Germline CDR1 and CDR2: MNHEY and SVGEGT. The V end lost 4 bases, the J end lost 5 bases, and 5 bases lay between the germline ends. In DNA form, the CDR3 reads TGTGCCAGCAGTTTTGGGGAGACCCAGTACTTC. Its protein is CASSFGETQYF.

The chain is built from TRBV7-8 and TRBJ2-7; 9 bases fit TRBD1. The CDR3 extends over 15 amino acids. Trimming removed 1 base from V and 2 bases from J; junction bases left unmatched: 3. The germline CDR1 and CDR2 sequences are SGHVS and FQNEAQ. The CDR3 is CASSLVRTGAYEQYF. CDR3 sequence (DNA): TGTGCCAGCAGCTTAGTGAGGACAGGGGCCTACGAGCAGTACTTC.

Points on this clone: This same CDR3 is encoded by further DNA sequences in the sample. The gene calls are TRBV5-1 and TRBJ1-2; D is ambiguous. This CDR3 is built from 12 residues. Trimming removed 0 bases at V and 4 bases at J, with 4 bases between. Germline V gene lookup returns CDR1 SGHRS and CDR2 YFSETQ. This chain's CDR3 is CASSLDGYGYTF. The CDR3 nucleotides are TGCGCCAGCAGCTTGGACGGCTATGGCTACACCTTC. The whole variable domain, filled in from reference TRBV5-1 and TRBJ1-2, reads KAGVTQTPRYLIKTRGQQVTLSCSPISGHRSVSWYQQTPGQGLQFLFEYFSETQRNKGNFPGRFSGRQFSNSRSEMNVSTLELGDSALYLCASSLDGYGYTFGSGTRLTVV.

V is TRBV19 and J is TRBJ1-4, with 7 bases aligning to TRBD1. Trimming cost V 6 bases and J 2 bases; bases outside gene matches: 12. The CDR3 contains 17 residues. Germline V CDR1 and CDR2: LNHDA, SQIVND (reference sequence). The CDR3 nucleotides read TGTGCCAGTAGCGACACGACAGGGTCAACGACTAATGAAAAACTGTTTTTT. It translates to CASSDTTGSTTNEKLFF. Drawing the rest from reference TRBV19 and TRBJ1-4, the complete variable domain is DGGITQSPKYLFRKEGQNVTLSCEQNLNHDAMYWYRQDPGQGLRLIYYSQIVNDFQKGDIAEGYSVSREKKESFPLTVTSAQKNPTAFYLCASSDTTGSTTNEKLFFGSGTQLSVL.

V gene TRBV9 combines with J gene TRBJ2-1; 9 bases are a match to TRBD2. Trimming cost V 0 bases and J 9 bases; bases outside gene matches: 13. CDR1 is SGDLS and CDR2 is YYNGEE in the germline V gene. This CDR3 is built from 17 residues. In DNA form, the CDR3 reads TGTGCCAGCAGCGTAGGCCAGCGGGGGGTCGTCCTGGGTGAGCAGTTCTTC. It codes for CASSVGQRGVVLGEQFF.

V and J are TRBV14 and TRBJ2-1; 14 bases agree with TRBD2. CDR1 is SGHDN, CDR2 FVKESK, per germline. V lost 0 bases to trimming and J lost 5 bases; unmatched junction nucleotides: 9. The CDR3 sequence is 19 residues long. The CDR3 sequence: CASSQDTRLAGGPHNEQFF. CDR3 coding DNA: TGTGCCAGCAGCCAAGATACCCGACTAGCGGGAGGGCCCCACAATGAGCAGTTCTTC.

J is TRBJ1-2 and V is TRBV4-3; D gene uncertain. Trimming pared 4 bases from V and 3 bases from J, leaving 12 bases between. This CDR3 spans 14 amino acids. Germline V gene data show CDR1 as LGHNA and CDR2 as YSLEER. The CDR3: CASSPSRTHYGYTF. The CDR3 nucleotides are TGCGCCAGCAGCCCTTCGAGGACCCACTATGGCTACACCTTC.

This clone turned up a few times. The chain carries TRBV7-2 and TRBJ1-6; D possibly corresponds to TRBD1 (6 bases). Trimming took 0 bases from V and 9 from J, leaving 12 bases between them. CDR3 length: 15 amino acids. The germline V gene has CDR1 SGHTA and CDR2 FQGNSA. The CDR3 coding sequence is TGTGCCAGCAGCTTAGCATCGGGGGGCGGTTCACCCCTCCACTTT. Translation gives CASSLASGGGSPLHF. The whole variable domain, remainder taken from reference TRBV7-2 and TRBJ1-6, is GAGVSQSPSNKVTEKGKDVELRCDPISGHTALYWYRQSLGQGLEFLIYFQGNSAPDKSGLPSDRFSAERTGGSVSTLTIQRTQQEDSAVYLCASSLASGGGSPLHFGNGTRLTVT.

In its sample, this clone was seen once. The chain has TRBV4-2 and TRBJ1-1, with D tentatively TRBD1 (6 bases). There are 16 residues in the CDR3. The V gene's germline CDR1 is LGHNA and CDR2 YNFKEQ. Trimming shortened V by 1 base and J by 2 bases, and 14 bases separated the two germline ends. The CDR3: CASSQGQVTSNTEAFF. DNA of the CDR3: TGTGCCAGCAGCCAAGGACAGGTAACATCCAACACTGAAGCTTTCTTT.